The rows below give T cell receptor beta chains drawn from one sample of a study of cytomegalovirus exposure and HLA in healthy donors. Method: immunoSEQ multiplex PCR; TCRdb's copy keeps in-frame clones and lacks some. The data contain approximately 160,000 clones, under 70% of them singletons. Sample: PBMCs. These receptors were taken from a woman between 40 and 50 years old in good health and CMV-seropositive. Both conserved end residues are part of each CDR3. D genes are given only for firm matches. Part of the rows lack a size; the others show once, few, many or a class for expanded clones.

cdr3_aa: CASSAQTGSETQYF
cdr3_nt: TGTGCCAGCAGCGCCCAGACAGGGTCAGAGACCCAGTACTTC
j_call: TRBJ2-5
d_call: TRBD1
v_call: TRBV9
clone_size: .

cdr3_aa: CASSSRNTGELFF
cdr3_nt: TGTGCCAGCAGTTCCAGGAACACCGGGGAGCTGTTTTTT
j_call: TRBJ2-2
d_call: .
v_call: TRBV27
clone_size: .

cdr3_aa: CSGDRDLPEAFF
cdr3_nt: TGCAGCGGGGACAGGGATTTGCCTGAAGCTTTCTTT
j_call: TRBJ1-1
d_call: TRBD1
v_call: TRBV29-1
clone_size: .

cdr3_aa: CASSFDREQYF
cdr3_nt: TGTGCCAGCAGCTTCGACAGGGAGCAGTACTTC
j_call: TRBJ2-7
d_call: .
v_call: TRBV7-2
clone_size: .

cdr3_aa: CASSLFSLRGRGIEAFF
cdr3_nt: TGTGCCAGCAGTTTATTTTCCCTACGTGGCAGGGGTATCGAAGCTTTCTTT
j_call: TRBJ1-1
d_call: .
v_call: TRBV28
clone_size: .

cdr3_aa: CASSRQNYGYTF
cdr3_nt: TGTGCCAGCAGCAGACAGAACTATGGCTACACCTTC
j_call: TRBJ1-2
d_call: .
v_call: TRBV6-6
clone_size: .

cdr3_aa: CASSTQGQMNTGELFF
cdr3_nt: TGTGCCAGCAGCACACAGGGACAGATGAACACCGGGGAGCTGTTTTTT
j_call: TRBJ2-2
d_call: TRBD1
v_call: TRBV7-6
clone_size: .

cdr3_aa: CASSLPGTPSREQYF
cdr3_nt: TGTGCCAGCTCACTTCCCGGGACTCCGTCTCGCGAGCAGTACTTC
j_call: TRBJ2-7
d_call: .
v_call: TRBV18
clone_size: .

cdr3_aa: CASSIGVDRATDTQYF
cdr3_nt: TGTGCCAGTAGTATTGGGGTAGACAGGGCCACAGATACGCAGTATTTT
j_call: TRBJ2-3
d_call: TRBD1
v_call: TRBV19
clone_size: few

cdr3_aa: CASREVGQTQETQYF
cdr3_nt: TGTGCCAGCAGGGAAGTGGGACAGACTCAAGAGACCCAGTACTTC
j_call: TRBJ2-5
d_call: TRBD1
v_call: TRBV6-1
clone_size: .

cdr3_aa: CASSPYATYSNQPQHF
cdr3_nt: TGTGCCAGTAGTCCTTACGCCACCTATAGCAATCAGCCCCAGCATTTT
j_call: TRBJ1-5
d_call: .
v_call: TRBV19
clone_size: .

cdr3_aa: CASSHFPGASGNTIYF
cdr3_nt: TGTGCCAGCAGCCATTTCCCAGGGGCTTCTGGAAACACCATATATTTT
j_call: TRBJ1-3
d_call: .
v_call: TRBV7-2
clone_size: many

cdr3_aa: CASSFGQTNTEAFF
cdr3_nt: TGTGCCAGCAGCTTCGGACAGACGAACACTGAAGCTTTCTTT
j_call: TRBJ1-1
d_call: .
v_call: TRBV11-2
clone_size: .

cdr3_aa: CASSQGRSLQGASNEKLFF
cdr3_nt: TGTGCCAGCAGCCAAGGTCGAAGTTTACAGGGGGCAAGTAATGAAAAACTGTTTTTT
j_call: TRBJ1-4
d_call: TRBD1
v_call: TRBV4-2
clone_size: .

cdr3_aa: CASSLSRLSVSYNEQFF
cdr3_nt: TGCGCCAGCAGCTTGTCCCGACTATCGGTCTCCTACAATGAGCAGTTCTTC
j_call: TRBJ2-1
d_call: .
v_call: TRBV5-1
clone_size: .

cdr3_aa: CASSPSSRQAGPIGYTF
cdr3_nt: TGTGCCAGCAGCCCATCCTCCCGACAGGCCGGACCTATTGGCTACACCTTC
j_call: TRBJ1-2
d_call: .
v_call: TRBV28
clone_size: .

cdr3_aa: CASSSGQAMNTEAFF
cdr3_nt: TGCGCCAGCAGCTCGGGACAAGCAATGAACACTGAAGCTTTCTTT
j_call: TRBJ1-1
d_call: .
v_call: TRBV5-1
clone_size: .

cdr3_aa: CASSPRRGRGGTEAFF
cdr3_nt: TGTGCCAGTAGTCCCCGCAGGGGGCGAGGAGGCACTGAAGCTTTCTTT
j_call: TRBJ1-1
d_call: TRBD1
v_call: TRBV19
clone_size: .

cdr3_aa: CATSRTGGNYEQYF
cdr3_nt: TGTGCCACCAGCAGGACAGGGGGTAACTACGAGCAGTACTTC
j_call: TRBJ2-7
d_call: TRBD1
v_call: TRBV15
clone_size: .

cdr3_aa: CASSTPGLAGTGELFF
cdr3_nt: TGTGCCAGCAGCACTCCGGGACTAGCGGGCACCGGGGAGCTGTTTTTT
j_call: TRBJ2-2
d_call: TRBD2
v_call: TRBV7-2
clone_size: .

cdr3_aa: CASSTSPGSYNSPLHF
cdr3_nt: TGTGCCAGTAGTACGTCGCCCGGCTCCTATAATTCACCCCTCCACTTT
j_call: TRBJ1-6
d_call: .
v_call: TRBV19
clone_size: .

cdr3_aa: CASSQDGVQVTDTQYF
cdr3_nt: TGCGCCAGCAGCCAAGATGGTGTCCAGGTCACAGATACGCAGTATTTT
j_call: TRBJ2-3
d_call: .
v_call: TRBV4-1
clone_size: .

cdr3_aa: CASSVSDRVYEQYF
cdr3_nt: TGTGCCAGCAGCGTATCCGACAGGGTCTACGAGCAGTACTTC
j_call: TRBJ2-7
d_call: TRBD1
v_call: TRBV9
clone_size: .

cdr3_aa: CASSQDSASGIYNEQFF
cdr3_nt: TGTGCCAGCAGCCAAGATTCGGCTAGCGGGATCTACAATGAGCAGTTCTTC
j_call: TRBJ2-1
d_call: TRBD2
v_call: TRBV14
clone_size: .

cdr3_aa: CASSFGASHEQYF
cdr3_nt: TGTGCCAGCAGTTTTGGGGCGTCCCACGAGCAGTACTTC
j_call: TRBJ2-7
d_call: .
v_call: TRBV28
clone_size: few

cdr3_aa: CASSRADTISYNEQFF
cdr3_nt: TGTGCCAGCAGCCGCGCCGACACGATCTCCTACAATGAGCAGTTCTTC
j_call: TRBJ2-1
d_call: .
v_call: TRBV27
clone_size: .

cdr3_aa: CASGSLGEAGNTIYF
cdr3_nt: TGTGCCAGTGGCAGCCTAGGGGAGGCGGGAAACACCATATATTTT
j_call: TRBJ1-3
d_call: .
v_call: TRBV19
clone_size: .

cdr3_aa: CSVYTVFGQGYEQYF
cdr3_nt: TGCAGCGTTTATACCGTCTTCGGACAGGGCTACGAGCAGTACTTC
j_call: TRBJ2-7
d_call: TRBD1
v_call: TRBV29-1
clone_size: few

cdr3_aa: CASSLGLYTDTQYF
cdr3_nt: TGTGCCAGCAGTTTGGGACTATACACAGATACGCAGTATTTT
j_call: TRBJ2-3
d_call: TRBD2
v_call: TRBV6-5
clone_size: .

cdr3_aa: CASSPTAGQFREQYF
cdr3_nt: TGCGCCAGCAGCCCGACTGCGGGACAGTTTAGAGAGCAGTACTTC
j_call: TRBJ2-7
d_call: .
v_call: TRBV5-1
clone_size: .

cdr3_aa: CASGREAGANVLTF
cdr3_nt: TGTGCCAGCGGCAGGGAGGCTGGGGCCAACGTCCTGACTTTC
j_call: TRBJ2-6
d_call: .
v_call: TRBV21-1
clone_size: few